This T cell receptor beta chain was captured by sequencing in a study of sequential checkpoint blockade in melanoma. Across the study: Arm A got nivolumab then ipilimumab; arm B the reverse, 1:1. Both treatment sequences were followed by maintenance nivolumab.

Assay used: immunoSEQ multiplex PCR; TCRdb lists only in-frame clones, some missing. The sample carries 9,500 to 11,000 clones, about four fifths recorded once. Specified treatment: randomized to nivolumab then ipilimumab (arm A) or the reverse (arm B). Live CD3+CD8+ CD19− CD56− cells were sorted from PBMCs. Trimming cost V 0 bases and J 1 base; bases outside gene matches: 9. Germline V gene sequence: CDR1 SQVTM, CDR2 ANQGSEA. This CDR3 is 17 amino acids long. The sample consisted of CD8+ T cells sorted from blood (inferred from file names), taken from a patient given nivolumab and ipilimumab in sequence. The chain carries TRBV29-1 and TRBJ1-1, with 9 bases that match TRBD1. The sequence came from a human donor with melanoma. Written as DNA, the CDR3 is TGCAGCGTTGAAGATCCGGGGACAGGGACCCCGAACACTGAAGCTTTCTTT. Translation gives CSVEDPGTGTPNTEAFF.